This entry lists 22 T cell receptor beta chains sequenced from one sample in a study of cytomegalovirus exposure and HLA in healthy donors (dated by TCRdb to 2016 to 2017). Receptor amplification or capture employed the immunoSEQ multiplex PCR assay. For the multiplex PCR, a mixture combining 60 forward primers for TCR Vbeta segments and 13 reverse primers for TCR Jbeta segments was used. TCRdb retrieved this table from immuneACCESS and kept in-frame rearrangements only. Not all clones are present; in checked studies, unresolved V genes account for under half, and no reason is known for the remainder. The sample table contains over 50,000 clones; only one count was recorded for 80% to 90% of them. The ten largest make up roughly 1.4% of the sample. Sequencing was carried out using PBMCs. The receptors come from a man younger than 30 in good health and CMV-seronegative.

This sequence joins TRBV14 and TRBJ2-3; the D gene is possibly TRBD1 (6 bases). CDR1 is SGHDN and CDR2 is FVKESK in the germline V gene. This CDR3 spans 16 amino acids. The V end lost 4 bases, the J end lost 0 bases, and 14 bases lay between the germline ends. CDR3 residues: CASSLGQFTSTDTQYF. The CDR3 nucleotides are TGTGCCAGCAGCCTAGGACAGTTTACTAGCACAGATACGCAGTATTTT. Together with reference TRBV14 and TRBJ2-3, the CDR3 gives the full variable domain: EAGVTQFPSHSVIEKGQTVTLRCDPISGHDNLYWYRRVMGKEIKFLLHFVKESKQDESGMPNNRFLAERTGGTYSTLKVQPAELEDSGVYFCASSLGQFTSTDTQYFGPGTRLTVL.

The chain has TRBV6-1 and TRBJ1-2; 9 nucleotides match TRBD1. The CDR3 runs 13 residues. Germline CDR1 MNHNS, CDR2 SASEGT. V was pared by 6 bases and J by 2 bases, with 1 base of the junction left unmatched. CDR3 DNA sequence: TGTGCCAGCAGGGGGACAGGGAACTATGGCTACACCTTC. Translated: CASRGTGNYGYTF.

This clone has a handful of counts. This chain connects TRBV4-1 to TRBJ2-1; 9 bases map to TRBD2. The CDR3 consists of 16 residues. The J segment lost 8 bases and the V segment lost 0 bases, leaving 8 bases of the junction unmatched. Germline CDR1 MGHRA, CDR2 YSYEKL. The CDR3 protein is CASSQEVGGGAYEQFF. In DNA form, the CDR3 reads TGCGCCAGCAGCCAAGAGGTCGGCGGGGGGGCATATGAGCAGTTCTTC.

The chain combines TRBV30 with TRBJ1-1; 7 nucleotides line up with TRBD1. The CDR3 has 13 residues. The V gene's germline CDR1 is GTSNPN and CDR2 SVGIG (reference sequence). With V trimmed by 3 bases and J by 1 base, 2 bases remained unmatched. The CDR3 here is CAWRGQANTEAFF. CDR3 nucleotide sequence: TGTGCCTGGAGAGGACAGGCGAACACTGAAGCTTTCTTT.

The V and J genes are TRBV6-5 and TRBJ1-6, with 7 positions matching TRBD1. Germline-derived CDR1 and CDR2 are MNHEY and SVGAGI. Germline trimming cut 10 bases from V and 9 bases from J; bases unmatched to any gene: 9. The CDR3 extends over 13 amino acids. CDR3 sequence (DNA): TGTGCCACCGGGTCCGGGACAGTTTCACCCCTCCACTTT. This codes for CATGSGTVSPLHF.

Of note for this clone: One end of the junction is discordant with germline, which a read error may explain. This sequence joins TRBV7-7 and TRBJ2-5, with D perhaps TRBD1 (5 bases). Germline lookup yields CDR1 SSHAT and CDR2 FNYEAQ (reference sequence). The CDR3 contains 14 residues. CDR3: CASSSGWGQETQYF. The CDR3 DNA sequence: TGTGCTAGCAGCTCAGGGTGGGGCCAAGAGACCCAGTACTTC.

The chain carries TRBV6-1 and TRBJ2-2, with 8 bases aligning to TRBD2. J gave up 7 bases and V 7 bases, and 5 bases lay outside the gene matches. The CDR3 has 13 amino acids. The germline V gene encodes CDR1 MNHNS and CDR2 SASEGT. CDR3 loop: CASKSGGGGELFF. In DNA form, the CDR3 reads TGTGCCAGCAAAAGCGGGGGTGGCGGGGAGCTGTTTTTT.

The V gene is TRBV30, the J gene TRBJ2-3, with TRBD2 matching over 12 bases. Per the germline V gene, CDR1 is GTSNPN and CDR2 is SVGIG (reference sequence). Trimming took 5 bases from V and 2 from J; bases not matched to a gene: 8. The CDR3 is 16 residues long. In DNA form, the CDR3 reads TGTGCCTGGGCACCTGGACTAGCGGGGTCCACAGATACGCAGTATTTT. It is translated as CAWAPGLAGSTDTQYF.

The J gene is TRBJ2-3, the V gene TRBV9; D is uncertain. The CDR3 covers 12 residues. Germline V gives CDR1 SGDLS, CDR2 YYNGEE. V lost 0 bases to trimming and J lost 13 bases, with 12 bases between them. CDR3 in amino acids: CASSVDDIPKYF. DNA of the CDR3: TGTGCCAGCAGCGTAGATGACATCCCGAAGTATTTT.

V gene TRBV6-1 combines with J gene TRBJ1-6; 7 bases agree with TRBD1. Trimming at V came to 2 bases and at J to 7 bases, leaving 5 bases not matched to a gene. This CDR3 has 15 amino acids. Germline V CDR1 and CDR2: MNHNS, SASEGT. CDR3 in amino acids: CASSEFMGQNSPLHF. CDR3 DNA: TGTGCCAGCAGTGAATTTATGGGACAGAATTCACCCCTCCACTTT.

The chain combines TRBV13 with TRBJ1-2; D is unresolved. Germline V gene data show CDR1 as PRHDT and CDR2 as FYEKMQ (reference sequence). V lost 5 bases, J lost 5 bases, and 12 bases lay in between. The CDR3 covers 13 residues. The CDR3 reads CASSEVRSYGYTF. The CDR3 DNA reads TGTGCCAGCAGCGAGGTTAGGAGTTATGGCTACACCTTC.

The CDR3 nucleotides are TGCGCCAGCAGCTTGGACTCGTCCCGGGACAGGGGTGATTCACCCCTCCACTTT. It specifies CASSLDSSRDRGDSPLHF. V usage is TRBV5-1 and J usage is TRBJ1-6; TRBD1 aligns across 10 bases. The CDR3 covers 18 residues. V trimming: 0 bases; J trimming: 8 bases; junction bases outside the gene matches: 11. Per the germline V gene, CDR1 is SGHRS and CDR2 is YFSETQ.

The chain employs TRBV27 and TRBJ1-2; D uncertain. The CDR3 is 13 residues long. Germline V gene data show CDR1 as MNHEY and CDR2 as SMNVEV (reference sequence). Trimming pared 3 bases from V and 6 bases from J, leaving 11 bases between. The CDR3 DNA follows: TGTGCCAGCAGTTTCCACGGGAAGGATGGCTACACCTTC. Protein product: CASSFHGKDGYTF.

This chain connects TRBV9 to TRBJ2-5; perhaps TRBD2 as D (6 bases). V dropped 4 bases and J dropped 5 bases, with 15 bases sitting between them. CDR1 and CDR2 from the germline V gene are SGDLS and YYNGEE. The CDR3 loop spans 14 amino acids. The CDR3 protein is CASSFLTAGETQYF. The DNA of the CDR3 is TGTGCCAGCAGCTTCCTAACCGCGGGGGAGACCCAGTACTTC.

The chain has TRBV28 and TRBJ1-6, with TRBD1 matching 12 bases. The CDR3 is made up of 14 amino acids. With 3 bases clipped from V and 15 bases from J, the junction kept 6 bases outside the gene matches. From germline, CDR1 is MDHEN and CDR2 SYDVKM. In DNA form, the CDR3 reads TGTGCCAGCAGTTTTACGGGACAGGGGGCTCACCTCCACTTT. This codes for CASSFTGQGAHLHF.

This sequence joins TRBV27 and TRBJ1-2, with D possibly TRBD1 on 6 matching bases. Germline V CDR1 and CDR2: MNHEY, SMNVEV (reference sequence). V shed 6 bases and J shed 4 bases, with 12 bases lying between them. This CDR3 is 13 amino acids long. The CDR3 protein is CASSTGQFYGYTF. In DNA, the CDR3 is TGTGCCAGCAGCACAGGACAGTTCTATGGCTACACCTTC.

This clone appeared a few times. This sequence joins TRBV27 and TRBJ2-7; TRBD2 agrees at 7 bases. After removal of 0 bases from V and 4 bases from J, the junction contained 0 bases not matched to a gene. This CDR3 is built from 13 residues. The germline V gene has CDR1 MNHEY and CDR2 SMNVEV (reference sequence). CDR3 nucleotides: TGTGCCAGCAGTTTATCGGGAGGGTACGAGCAGTACTTC. This encodes CASSLSGGYEQYF.

J is TRBJ2-7 and V is TRBV5-1; a weak D match, TRBD1 (5 bases). Germline V gene data show CDR1 as SGHRS and CDR2 as YFSETQ. The V gene lost 0 bases and the J gene lost 3 bases, with 7 bases spanning the gap. This CDR3 is built from 13 residues. The CDR3: CASSLVQGYEQYF. The CDR3 nucleotides are TGCGCCAGCAGCTTGGTTCAGGGCTACGAGCAGTACTTC.

This chain joins TRBV30 and TRBJ1-4; tentatively, D is TRBD1 (5 bases). CDR1 and CDR2 (germline): GTSNPN, SVGIG (reference sequence). The CDR3 spans 15 residues. The V and J ends lost 2 bases and 7 bases respectively, with 17 bases between them. The chain's CDR3 is CAWSPLGGVREKLFF. The CDR3, as DNA: TGTGCCTGGAGTCCCCTCGGGGGGGTTCGTGAAAAACTGTTTTTT.

The chain joins TRBV29-1 to TRBJ1-5; perhaps TRBD1 as D (5 bases). The germline V gene encodes CDR1 SQVTM and CDR2 ANQGSEA. The CDR3 has 13 amino acids. Trimming took off 7 bases at V and 4 bases at J, with 14 bases between the two ends. The CDR3 DNA follows: TGCAGCGCTCAGGCTGGGGGGAATCAGCCCCAGCATTTT. Its translation is CSAQAGGNQPQHF.

The chain has TRBV9 and TRBJ1-1, with 7 nucleotides matching TRBD1. J lost 6 bases, V lost 1 base, and 0 bases had no gene match. Germline assignment: CDR1 SGDLS and CDR2 YYNGEE. The CDR3 has 12 amino acids. The DNA of the CDR3 is TGTGCCAGCAGCGTACAGGGGGCTGAAGCTTTCTTT. It translates to CASSVQGAEAFF.

The V gene is TRBV30, the J gene TRBJ2-1; the D is unclear. Germline CDR1 and CDR2: GTSNPN and SVGIG (reference sequence). Between the trimmed V and J ends, which lost 3 bases and 10 bases, there was a span of 13 bases. The CDR3 sequence is 12 residues long. CDR3 in amino acids: CAWSVLLVEQFF. For the CDR3, the DNA is TGTGCCTGGAGCGTTCTTCTAGTGGAGCAGTTCTTC.